This TCR beta chain was retrieved from a study of cytomegalovirus exposure and HLA in healthy donors. V shed 3 bases and J shed 7 bases, with 16 bases lying between them. Germline lookup yields CDR1 MNHNS and CDR2 SASEGT. The CDR3 runs to 15 residues. The PCR was carried out with 60 Vbeta primers and 13 Jbeta primers. TCRdb's table, derived via immunoSEQ multiplex PCR, lists solely in-frame clones and lacks some. Here the sample spans about 190,000 clones, around 85% being singletons. Findings and caveats of the study: Further analysis was carried out later, and it showed several of the most significant clusters appearing linked to common viral pathogens. Most TCR sequences proved rare, with some public TCRs found in many donors. A later analysis, which compared TCR beta chains of equal frequency, found the HLA-associated ones more clonally expanded.

These donors counted as nominally healthy when sampled, but unrecorded immune exposures were likely. As to this clone: The antigen remains unidentified.

The sample consisted of PBMCs. The rearrangement joins TRBV6-1 to TRBJ1-5; D possibly corresponds to TRBD1 (5 bases). This sequence originates from a boy aged 2 to 10 in good health and CMV-seronegative. CDR3 DNA sequence: TGTGCCAGCAGTGATTGGGGGGGGAGTGGCCAGCCCCAGCATTTT. This translates into CASSDWGGSGQPQHF.